The entry that follows covers one TCR beta chain sequence. This clone's antigen is unknown. Base qualities are not provided; no much larger clone lies one nucleotide away. The sample's time point label, in plain terms: baseline before first vaccination. Vaccinee samples came from UK trials COV001 and COV002, including a single-blind randomized controlled phase 2/3 trial of AZD1222 (ChAdOx1 nCoV-19) in healthy adults. Trial participant PBMC samples were collected at day 0 and day 28 after the second dose for TCRbeta chain sequencing. The record originates from a study of T cell responses to AZD1222 COVID-19 vaccine (dated by TCRdb to the early 2020s). Notes on the research overall: Because spike-specific TCR depth and breadth did not differ between the two schedules, AZD1222 recipients who got a second dose at roughly 4 weeks were pooled with those who got a second dose at roughly 12 weeks. TCR sequencing was performed for approximately 240 trial participants, of whom around 200 were given two doses of AZD1222 and around 25 were given two doses of MenACWY control vaccine. Enrollment into the trials was organized by age into subgroups of 18-55, 56-69 and 70-plus years, and those subgroups contained approximately 160, 26 and 62 TCR-sequenced participants, respectively. Broader findings and caveats from the paper: The 56-69-year group was small, and its depth increase did not reach significance, likely because of low power. Nearly half of unique spike-specific TCRs reportedly recognized epitopes outside regions mutated in the B.1.351 and B.1.1.7 variants. Participants were mostly white British, with more females than males. The authors suggested clonal diversity may have been underestimated. Because no day 14 peak-response samples were available, the repertoires could be characterized only after the peak T cell response. A significant rise in spike-specific TCR breadth and depth was observed after two AZD1222 doses relative to day 0 and relative to MenACWY recipients. Conclusions about previously exposed vaccinees are limited, since just six AZD1222 recipients were seropositive for SARS-CoV-2 at baseline. Vaccine-associated CD4 TCRs spanned the whole spike protein, with dominant responses in regions 160-218 and 743-854.

The germline ends are 16 bases apart after V is trimmed by 4 bases and J by 1 base. The CDR3 runs 17 residues from the cysteine to the phenylalanine. The entry retains the CDR3 DNA only, 51 bases that are in frame from base 1. The germline V gene supplies CDR1 SGHVS and CDR2 FQNEAQ. The CDR3 regions of human TCRbeta chains were subjected to immunosequencing. For the original study's pipeline: TCRs in the repertoires were matched against a reference library of SARS-CoV-2-specific TCRs that had been generated with the MIRA antigen-specificity platform. Breadth meant the fraction of unique TCRs that were SARS-CoV-2-associated, whereas depth meant the fraction of total T cells that were SARS-CoV-2-associated. Using the MIRA data, each spike-specific TCR was assigned both to the spike region to which the TCR was reactive and to a CD4 or CD8 class. Log10-transformed breadth and depth values were compared by one-way ANOVA with Sidak's multiple comparisons tests. The table was pulled from immuneACCESS by TCRdb, which kept in-frame rearrangements only. Such tables lose some clones; where checked, under half of the loss comes from unresolved V genes, and the rest has no known cause. V, J and clone size derive from that table, while D and trimming were established from the DNA sequence. This sample lists about 97,000 clones; roughly 88% were detected once. The ten top clones hold 2.5% to 3.5% of the sample.

The chain is assembled from TRBV7-8 and TRBJ2-2, with the D gene uncertain. The receptor was isolated from an adult in good health. Sequences were derived from peripheral blood, sampled on day 0 of AZD1222 vaccination. The CDR3 protein: CASSSAGATMNTGELFF. The nucleotide sequence reads as follows: TGTGCCAGCAGCTCAGCAGGAGCCACCATGAACACCGGGGAGCTGTTTTTT.